This record concerns one T cell receptor (beta chain) sequence. The CDR3 extends over 13 amino acids. Trimming pared 1 base from V and 6 bases from J, leaving 10 bases between. Germline-derived CDR1 and CDR2 are SEHNR and FQNEAQ (reference sequence). TCRdb re-analysed the RT-PCR reads in MiXCR, keeping a single row per CDR3 protein. In the table there are around 700,000 distinct CDR3 sequences, 11% to 15% of which are singletons. The TCR was taken from a female donor in good health, serving as a healthy control. Sequencing input: memory CD4+ T cells from blood. The chain recombines TRBV7-9 with TRBJ2-7; D unclear. CDR3: CASSLDGSVEQYF. CDR3 coding DNA: TGTGCCAGCAGCTTAGATGGCTCGGTCGAGCAGTACTTC. The variable domain in full, with the rest retrieved from reference TRBV7-9 and TRBJ2-7, is DTGVSQNPRHKITKRGQNVTFRCDPISEHNRLYWYRQTLGQGPEFLTYFQNEAQLEKSRLLSDRFSAERPKGSFSTLEIQRTEQGDSAMYLCASSLDGSVEQYFGPGTRLTVT.